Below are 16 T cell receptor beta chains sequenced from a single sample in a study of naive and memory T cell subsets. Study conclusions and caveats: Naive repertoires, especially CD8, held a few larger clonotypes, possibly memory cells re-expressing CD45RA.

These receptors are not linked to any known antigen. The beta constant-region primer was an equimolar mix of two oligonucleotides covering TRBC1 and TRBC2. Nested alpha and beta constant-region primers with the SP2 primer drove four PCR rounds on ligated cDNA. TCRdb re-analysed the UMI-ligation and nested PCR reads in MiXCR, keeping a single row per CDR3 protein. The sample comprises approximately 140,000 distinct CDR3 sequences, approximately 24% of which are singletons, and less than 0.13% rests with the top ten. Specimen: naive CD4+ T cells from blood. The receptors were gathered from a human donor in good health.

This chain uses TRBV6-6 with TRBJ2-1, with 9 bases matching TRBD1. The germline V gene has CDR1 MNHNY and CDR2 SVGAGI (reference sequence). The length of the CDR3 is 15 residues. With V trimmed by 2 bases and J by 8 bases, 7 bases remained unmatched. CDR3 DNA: TGTGCCAGCAGTTACCAGGGACAGGGATCTCATGAGCAGTTCTTC. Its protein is CASSYQGQGSHEQFF.

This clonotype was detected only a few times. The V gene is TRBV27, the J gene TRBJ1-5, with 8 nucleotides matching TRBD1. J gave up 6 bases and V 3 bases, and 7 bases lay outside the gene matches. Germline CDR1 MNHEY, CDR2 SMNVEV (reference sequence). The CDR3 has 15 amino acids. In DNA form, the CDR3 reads TGTGCCAGCAGTTTTCTCCAGGGGGCAGGTCAGCCCCAGCATTTT. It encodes CASSFLQGAGQPQHF.

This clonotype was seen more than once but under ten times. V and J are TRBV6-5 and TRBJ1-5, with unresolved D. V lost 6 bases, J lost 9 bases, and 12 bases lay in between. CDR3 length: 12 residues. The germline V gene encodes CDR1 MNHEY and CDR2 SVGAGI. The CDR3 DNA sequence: TGTGCCAGCAGGGCCGATCTGGGGCCCCAGCATTTT. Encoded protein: CASRADLGPQHF.

The CDR3 loop is CASSPRLAEIKSSYNEQFF. The CDR3 bases are TGTGCCAGCAGCCCCCGACTAGCGGAGATTAAGAGCTCCTACAATGAGCAGTTCTTC. The rearrangement uses TRBV7-8 and TRBJ2-1; 9 positions agree with TRBD2. Germline V gene sequence: CDR1 SGHVS, CDR2 FQNEAQ. The CDR3 covers 19 residues. With 5 bases clipped from V and 0 bases from J, the junction kept 14 bases outside the gene matches.

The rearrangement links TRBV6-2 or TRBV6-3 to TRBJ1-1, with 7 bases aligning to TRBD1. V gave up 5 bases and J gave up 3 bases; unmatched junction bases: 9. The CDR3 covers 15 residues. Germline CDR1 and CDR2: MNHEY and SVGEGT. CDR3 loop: CASSAGGAGDTEAFF. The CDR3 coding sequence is TGTGCCAGCAGTGCAGGGGGAGCGGGCGACACTGAAGCTTTCTTT.

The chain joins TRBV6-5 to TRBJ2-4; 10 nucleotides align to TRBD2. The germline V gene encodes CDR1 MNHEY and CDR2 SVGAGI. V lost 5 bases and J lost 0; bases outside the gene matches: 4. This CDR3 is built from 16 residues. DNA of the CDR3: TGTGCCAGCAGTAGCGGGAGGGCCCTAGCCAAAAACATTCAGTACTTC. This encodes CASSSGRALAKNIQYF.

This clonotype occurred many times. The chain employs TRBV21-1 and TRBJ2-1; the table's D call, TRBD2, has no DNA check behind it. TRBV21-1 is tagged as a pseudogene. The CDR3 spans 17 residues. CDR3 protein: CASSPSQLAEYYNEQFF. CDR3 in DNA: TGTGCCAGCAGCCCTTCTCAACTAGCGGAATACTACAATGAGCAGTTCTTC.

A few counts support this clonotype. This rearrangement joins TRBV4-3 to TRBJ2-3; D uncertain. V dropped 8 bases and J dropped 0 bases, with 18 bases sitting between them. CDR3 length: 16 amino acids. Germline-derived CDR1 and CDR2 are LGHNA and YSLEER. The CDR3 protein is CASRPNGWRSTDTQYF. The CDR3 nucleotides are TGCGCCAGCCGACCGAACGGCTGGCGGAGCACAGATACGCAGTATTTT.

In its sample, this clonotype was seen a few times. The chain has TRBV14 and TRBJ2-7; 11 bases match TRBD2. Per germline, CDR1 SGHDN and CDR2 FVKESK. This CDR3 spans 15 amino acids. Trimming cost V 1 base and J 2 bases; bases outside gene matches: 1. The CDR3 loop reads CASSQGLAGTYEQYF. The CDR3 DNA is TGTGCCAGCAGCCAAGGACTAGCGGGAACCTACGAGCAGTACTTC.

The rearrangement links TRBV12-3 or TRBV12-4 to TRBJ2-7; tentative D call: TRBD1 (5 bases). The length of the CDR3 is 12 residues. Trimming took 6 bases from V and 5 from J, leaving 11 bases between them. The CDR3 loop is CASRDTGNEQYF. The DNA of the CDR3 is TGTGCCAGCAGAGATACAGGTAACGAGCAGTACTTC.

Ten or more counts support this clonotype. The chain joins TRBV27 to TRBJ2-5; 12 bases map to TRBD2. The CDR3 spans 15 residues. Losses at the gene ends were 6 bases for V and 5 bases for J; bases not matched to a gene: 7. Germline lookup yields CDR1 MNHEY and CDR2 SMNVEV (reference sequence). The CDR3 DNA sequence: TGTGCCAGCAGGCTAGCGGGAGGGCCTTGGGAGACCCAGTACTTC. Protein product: CASRLAGGPWETQYF.

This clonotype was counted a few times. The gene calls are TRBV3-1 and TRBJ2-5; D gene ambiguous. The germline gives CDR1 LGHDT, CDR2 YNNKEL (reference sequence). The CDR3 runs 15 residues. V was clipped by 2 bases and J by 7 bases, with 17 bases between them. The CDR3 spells CASSQWVPRTGTQYF. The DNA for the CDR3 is TGTGCCAGCAGCCAATGGGTTCCCCGGACGGGGACCCAGTACTTC.

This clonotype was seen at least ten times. The CDR3 reads CASSQTRTGGGRNEQFF. The CDR3 DNA sequence: TGTGCCAGCAGTCAGACCCGGACAGGCGGGGGACGCAATGAGCAGTTCTTC. V is TRBV28 and J is TRBJ2-1; D tentatively fits TRBD1 or TRBD2 (7 bases each). The CDR3 has 17 amino acids. The germline V gene encodes CDR1 MDHEN and CDR2 SYDVKM. Trimming removed 5 bases at V and 6 bases at J, with 23 bases between.

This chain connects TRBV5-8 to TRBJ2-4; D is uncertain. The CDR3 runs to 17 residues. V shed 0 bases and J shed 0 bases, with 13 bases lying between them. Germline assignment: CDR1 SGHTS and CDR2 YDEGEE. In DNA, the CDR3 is TGTGCCAGCAGCTTGGGAGTAGGGCGCGTAGCCAAAAACATTCAGTACTTC. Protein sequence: CASSLGVGRVAKNIQYF.

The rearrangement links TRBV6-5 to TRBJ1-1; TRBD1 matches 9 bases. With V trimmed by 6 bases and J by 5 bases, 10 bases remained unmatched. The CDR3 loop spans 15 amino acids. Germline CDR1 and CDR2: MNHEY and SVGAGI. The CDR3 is CASSSPGQGRTEAFF. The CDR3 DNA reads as TGTGCCAGCAGCTCCCCGGGACAGGGTCGTACTGAAGCTTTCTTT.

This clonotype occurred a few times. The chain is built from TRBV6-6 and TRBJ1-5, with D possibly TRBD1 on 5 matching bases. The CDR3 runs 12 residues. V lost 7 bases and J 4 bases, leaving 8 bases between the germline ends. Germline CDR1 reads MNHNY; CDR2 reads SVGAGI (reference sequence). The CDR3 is CASTGGNQPQHF. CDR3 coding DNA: TGTGCCAGCACCGGGGGAAATCAGCCCCAGCATTTT.